Listed below are T cell receptor beta chains from one sample, sequenced in a study of blood T cell repertoires in COVID-19. Profiled with immunoSEQ multiplex PCR; TCRdb holds only in-frame clones, not every one. The data hold approximately 240,000 clones, with approximately 79% observed a single time. The sample consisted of peripheral blood. These receptors were obtained from a middle-aged woman with active or convalescent COVID-19. Both conserved end residues are part of each CDR3. D genes are given only for firm matches. Clone size is given for some rows only: seen once, a few or many times, or a class if the clone is expanded.

TRBD2	TRBV7-3	TRBJ2-3	.	TGTGCCAGCAGACCAGGGACTAGCGGGGGTACAGATACGCAGTATTTT	CASRPGTSGGTDTQYF
TRBD1	TRBV15	TRBJ1-5	.	TGTGCCACCAGCAGGGGACAGGGGGCGATCAATCAGCCCCAGCATTTT	CATSRGQGAINQPQHF
.	TRBV28	TRBJ1-2	.	TGTGCCAGCACCTCAGGGGCAAGAAATGGCTACACCTTC	CASTSGARNGYTF
.	TRBV6-5	TRBJ1-5	once	TGTGCCGCCGGAGGGGGGGGCGATAGGGCTCAGCCCCAGCATTTT	CAAGGGGDRAQPQHF
.	TRBV7-9	TRBJ2-3	.	TGTGCCAGCAGCCTTGCCCCAATAGTCACAGATACGCAGTATTTT	CASSLAPIVTDTQYF
TRBD1	TRBV28	TRBJ1-6	.	TGTGCCAGCACCGACAGGGGAGTCCTCCACTTT	CASTDRGVLHF
.	TRBV3-1/TRBV3-2	TRBJ1-6	few	TGTGCCAGCAGCCAAGTTACGGATAATTCACCCCTCCACTTT	CASSQVTDNSPLHF
TRBD2	TRBV7-9	TRBJ2-3	.	TGTGCCAGCAGCTTAGTAAGCGGGGTGAGCACAGATACGCAGTATTTT	CASSLVSGVSTDTQYF
.	TRBV7-6	TRBJ2-5	.	TGTGCCAGCAGCTCCCCGGTCCCATACCAAGAGACCCAGTACTTC	CASSSPVPYQETQYF
TRBD1	TRBV28	TRBJ1-1	.	TGTGCCAGCAACGAAGGGACAGGGATGAACACTGAAGCTTTCTTT	CASNEGTGMNTEAFF
.	TRBV19	TRBJ2-5	.	TGTGCCAGCTCGCTTGAGAGGTGGGAGACCCAGTACTTC	CASSLERWETQYF